The 7 T cell receptor beta chains below come from one sample, sequenced in a study of OX40 agonist ivuxolimab in advanced cancers. Preparation of the library involved the immunoSEQ multiplex PCR assay. TCRdb took this table from immuneACCESS and kept in-frame rearrangements with V and J called. Such tables lack part of the clones; where checked against another copy, unresolved V genes explain under half of the gap, and the rest is unexplained. The sample yields 90,000 or so clones; over 75% were counted once. The ten biggest clones cover around 2.5% of the sample. Specimen: CD4+ or CD8+ T cells sorted from blood, collected in a trial of the OX40 agonist ivuxolimab. The source of these receptors is an adult with an advanced solid tumor such as melanoma, head and neck, liver or kidney cancer.

The genes are TRBV29-1 and TRBJ2-1, with TRBD2 matching over 9 bases. V was pared by 5 bases and J by 3 bases, with 8 bases of the junction left unmatched. The CDR3 runs to 15 residues. Looked up from germline, CDR1 is SQVTM and CDR2 is ANQGSEA. The CDR3 spells CSVSLLAGVYNEQFF. In DNA form, the CDR3 reads TGCAGCGTTTCTTTATTAGCGGGAGTCTACAATGAGCAGTTCTTC.

The chain employs TRBV18 and TRBJ2-5; D remains ambiguous. Germline-derived CDR1 and CDR2 are KGHSH and LQKENI. The CDR3 has 16 amino acids. The V end was cut by 4 bases, the J end by 0 bases, with 15 bases between. This chain's CDR3 is CASSLMDGRNQETQYF. For the CDR3, the DNA is TGTGCCAGCTCACTTATGGACGGGCGCAACCAAGAGACCCAGTACTTC.

This clone occurred once. This chain connects TRBV4-1 to TRBJ1-5, with D possibly being TRBD1 (6 bases). The CDR3 has 15 residues. The V end was cut by 5 bases, the J end by 6 bases, with 17 bases between. CDR1 and CDR2 from the germline V gene are MGHRA and YSYEKL. CDR3 nucleotides: TGCGCCAGCAGCGAGAGGGGGACACGAGTTCAGCCCCAGCATTTT. Protein product: CASSERGTRVQPQHF.

V and J are TRBV5-1 and TRBJ1-4; TRBD1 matches at 8 bases. CDR3 size: 17 residues. CDR1 and CDR2 (germline): SGHRS, YFSETQ. The V and J ends lost 8 bases and 1 base, in that order; junction bases with no gene match: 13. The CDR3 protein is CASPKTGEVGTNEKLFF. Here the CDR3 DNA reads TGCGCCAGTCCGAAGACAGGGGAGGTAGGAACTAATGAAAAACTGTTTTTT.

The chain combines TRBV14 with TRBJ2-2; D unresolved. Germline-derived CDR1 and CDR2 are SGHDN and FVKESK. This CDR3 region has 13 residues. V shed 4 bases and J shed 8 bases, with 11 bases lying between them. The CDR3 here is CASSPRQVGELFF. In DNA, the CDR3 is TGTGCCAGCAGCCCCCGGCAGGTTGGGGAGCTGTTTTTT.

This chain links TRBV30 with TRBJ1-6, with a tentative D call TRBD1 (6 bases). This CDR3 has 13 amino acids. The germline gives CDR1 GTSNPN, CDR2 SVGIG (reference sequence). The V end lost 3 bases, the J end lost 9 bases, and 12 bases lay between the germline ends. The CDR3, as DNA: TGTGCCTGGAGACTACAGGGTGGTTCACCCCTCCACTTT. Its protein product is CAWRLQGGSPLHF.

The chain is built from TRBV2 and TRBJ2-2; TRBD2 aligns across 8 bases. The ends lost 8 bases at V and 0 bases at J; junction bases unmatched: 2. Germline assignment: CDR1 SNHLY and CDR2 FYNNEI. The CDR3 totals 14 residues. The CDR3 coding sequence is TGTGCCAGCTTGGGACTAGCGAACACCGGGGAGCTGTTTTTT. It is translated as CASLGLANTGELFF.